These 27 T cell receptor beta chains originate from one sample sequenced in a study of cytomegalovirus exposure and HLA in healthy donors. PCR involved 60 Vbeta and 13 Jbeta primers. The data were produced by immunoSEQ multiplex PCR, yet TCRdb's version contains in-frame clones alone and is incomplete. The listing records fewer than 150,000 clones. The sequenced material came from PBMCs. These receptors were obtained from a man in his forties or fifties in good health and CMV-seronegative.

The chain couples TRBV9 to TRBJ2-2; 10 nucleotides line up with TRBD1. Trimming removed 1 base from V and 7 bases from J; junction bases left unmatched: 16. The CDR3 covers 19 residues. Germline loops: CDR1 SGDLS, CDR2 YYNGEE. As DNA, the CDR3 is TGTGCCAGCAGCGTATTCGGACGACCGGGACAGGGGAGTAACGGGGAGCTGTTTTTT. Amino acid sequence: CASSVFGRPGQGSNGELFF.

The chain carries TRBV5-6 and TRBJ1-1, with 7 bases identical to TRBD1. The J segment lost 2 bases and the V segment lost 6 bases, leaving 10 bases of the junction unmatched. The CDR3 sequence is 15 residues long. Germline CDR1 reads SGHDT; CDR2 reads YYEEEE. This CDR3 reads CASTGPRGINTEAFF. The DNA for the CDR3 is TGTGCCAGCACCGGCCCCAGGGGGATAAACACTGAAGCTTTCTTT.

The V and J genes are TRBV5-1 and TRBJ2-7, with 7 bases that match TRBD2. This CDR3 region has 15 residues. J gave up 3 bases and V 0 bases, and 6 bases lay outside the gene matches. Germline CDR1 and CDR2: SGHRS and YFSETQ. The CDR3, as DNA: TGCGCCAGCAGCTTGGAGGGAGGGACCATCTACGAGCAGTACTTC. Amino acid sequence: CASSLEGGTIYEQYF.

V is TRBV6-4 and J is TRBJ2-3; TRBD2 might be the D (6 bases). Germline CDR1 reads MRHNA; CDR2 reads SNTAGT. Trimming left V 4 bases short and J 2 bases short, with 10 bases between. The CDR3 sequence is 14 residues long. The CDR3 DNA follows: TGTGCCAGCAGTGCCCGGGACTTCACAGATACGCAGTATTTT. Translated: CASSARDFTDTQYF.

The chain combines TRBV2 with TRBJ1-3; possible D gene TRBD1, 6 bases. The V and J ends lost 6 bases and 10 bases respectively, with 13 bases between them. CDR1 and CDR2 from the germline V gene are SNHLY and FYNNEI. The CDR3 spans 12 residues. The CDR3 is CASRDNRVTIYF. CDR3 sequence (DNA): TGTGCCAGCAGGGACAACAGGGTAACCATATATTTT.

CDR3 nucleotides: TGTGCCAGCGATCGGAATGAAAAACTGTTTTTT. This encodes CASDRNEKLFF. The chain links TRBV7-9 to TRBJ1-4; D call uncertain. The V gene's germline CDR1 is SEHNR and CDR2 FQNEAQ (reference sequence). Trimming cost V 8 bases and J 5 bases, with 6 bases left between them. The CDR3 is 11 amino acids.

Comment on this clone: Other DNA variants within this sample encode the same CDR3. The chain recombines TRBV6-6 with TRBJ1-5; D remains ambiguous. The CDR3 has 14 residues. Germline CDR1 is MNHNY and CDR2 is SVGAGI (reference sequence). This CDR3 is CATRGGFSNQPQHF. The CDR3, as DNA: TGTGCTACACGGGGTGGATTCAGCAATCAGCCCCAGCATTTT.

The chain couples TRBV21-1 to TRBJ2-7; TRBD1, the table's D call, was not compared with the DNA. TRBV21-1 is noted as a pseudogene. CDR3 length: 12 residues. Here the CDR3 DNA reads TGTGCCAAAAAGGACAGGGGGGTTGTGCAGTACTTC. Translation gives CAKKDRGVVQYF.

The CDR3 reads CASSYGTVSEQYF. In DNA, the CDR3 is TGTGCCAGCAGCTATGGGACAGTCAGCGAGCAGTACTTC. V gene TRBV7-6 combines with J gene TRBJ2-7; 7 nucleotides agree with TRBD1. From germline, CDR1 is SGHVS and CDR2 FNYEAQ. J was trimmed by 6 bases and V by 4 bases; bases with no gene match: 6. The CDR3 has 13 residues. The full variable domain, its missing parts supplied by reference TRBV7-6 and TRBJ2-7, is GAGVSQSPRYKVTKRGQDVALRCDPISGHVSLYWYRQALGQGPEFLTYFNYEAQQDKSGLPNDRFSAERPEGSISTLTIQRTEQRDSAMYRCASSYGTVSEQYFGPGTRLTVT.

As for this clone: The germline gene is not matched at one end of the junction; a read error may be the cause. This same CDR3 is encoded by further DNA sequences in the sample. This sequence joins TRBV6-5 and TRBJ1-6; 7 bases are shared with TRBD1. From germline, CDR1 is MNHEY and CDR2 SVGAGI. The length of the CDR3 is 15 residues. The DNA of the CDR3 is TGCGCCAGCAGTTCCCCGACAGGGCTTAATTCACCCCTCCACTTT. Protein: CASSSPTGLNSPLHF.

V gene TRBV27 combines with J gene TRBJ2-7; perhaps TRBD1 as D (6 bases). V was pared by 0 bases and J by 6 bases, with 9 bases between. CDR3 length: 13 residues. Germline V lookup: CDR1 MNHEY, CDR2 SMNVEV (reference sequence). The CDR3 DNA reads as TGTGCCAGCAGTTTATCGGGGGCGGTCGAGCAGTACTTC. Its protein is CASSLSGAVEQYF.

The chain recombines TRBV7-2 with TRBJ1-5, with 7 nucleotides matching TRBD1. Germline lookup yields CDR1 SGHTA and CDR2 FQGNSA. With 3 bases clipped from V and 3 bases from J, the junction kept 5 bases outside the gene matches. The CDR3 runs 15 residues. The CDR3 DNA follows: TGTGCCAGCAGCTTCCAACAGGGGCTCAATCAGCCCCAGCATTTT. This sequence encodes CASSFQQGLNQPQHF.

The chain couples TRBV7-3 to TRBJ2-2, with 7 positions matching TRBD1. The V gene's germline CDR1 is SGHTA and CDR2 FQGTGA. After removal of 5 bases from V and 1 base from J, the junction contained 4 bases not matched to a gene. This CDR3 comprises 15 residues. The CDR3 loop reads CASSHGTENTGELFF. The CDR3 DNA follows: TGTGCCAGCAGCCACGGGACAGAGAACACCGGGGAGCTGTTTTTT.

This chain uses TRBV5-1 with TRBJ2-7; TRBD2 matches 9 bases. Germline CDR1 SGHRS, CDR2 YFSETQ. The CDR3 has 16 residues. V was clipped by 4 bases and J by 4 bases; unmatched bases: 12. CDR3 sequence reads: CASSTTQLAGWYEQYF. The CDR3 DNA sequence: TGCGCCAGCAGCACCACCCAGCTAGCGGGGTGGTACGAGCAGTACTTC.

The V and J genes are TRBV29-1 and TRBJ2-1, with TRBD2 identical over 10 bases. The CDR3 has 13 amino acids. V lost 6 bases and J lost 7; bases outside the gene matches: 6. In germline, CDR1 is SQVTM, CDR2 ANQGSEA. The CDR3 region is CSVKRGGRNEQFF. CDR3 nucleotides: TGCAGCGTCAAGCGGGGGGGCCGAAATGAGCAGTTCTTC.

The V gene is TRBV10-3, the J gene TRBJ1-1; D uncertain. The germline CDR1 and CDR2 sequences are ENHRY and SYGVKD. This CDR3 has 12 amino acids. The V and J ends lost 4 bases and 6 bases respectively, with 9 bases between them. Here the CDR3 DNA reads TGTGCCATCAGTGGGAGCGGCTCTGAAGCTTTCTTT. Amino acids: CAISGSGSEAFF.

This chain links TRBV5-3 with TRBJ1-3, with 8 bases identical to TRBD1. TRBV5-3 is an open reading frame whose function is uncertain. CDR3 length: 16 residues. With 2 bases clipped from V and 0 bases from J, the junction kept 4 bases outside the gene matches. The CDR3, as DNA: TGTGCCAGAAGCTTACCGGGACAGGTCTCTGGAAACACCATATATTTT. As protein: CARSLPGQVSGNTIYF.

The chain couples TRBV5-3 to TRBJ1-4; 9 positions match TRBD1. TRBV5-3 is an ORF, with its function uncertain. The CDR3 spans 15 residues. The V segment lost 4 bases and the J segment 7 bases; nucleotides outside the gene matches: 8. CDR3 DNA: TGTGCCAGAAGCGGACCGACAGGGGGAGGTGAAAAACTGTTTTTT. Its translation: CARSGPTGGGEKLFF.

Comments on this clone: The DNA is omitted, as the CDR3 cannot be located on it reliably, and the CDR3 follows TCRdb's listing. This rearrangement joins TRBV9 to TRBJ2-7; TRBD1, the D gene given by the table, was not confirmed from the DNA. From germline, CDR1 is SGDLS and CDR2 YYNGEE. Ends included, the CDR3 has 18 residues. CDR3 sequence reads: CASSVGPGTGAGGYEQYF.

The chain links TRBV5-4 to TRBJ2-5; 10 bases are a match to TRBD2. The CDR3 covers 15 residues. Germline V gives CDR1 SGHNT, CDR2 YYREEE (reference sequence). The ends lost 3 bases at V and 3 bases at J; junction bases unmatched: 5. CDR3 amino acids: CASSSPSGGEETQYF. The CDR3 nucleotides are TGTGCCAGCAGCTCTCCTAGCGGGGGTGAAGAGACCCAGTACTTC.

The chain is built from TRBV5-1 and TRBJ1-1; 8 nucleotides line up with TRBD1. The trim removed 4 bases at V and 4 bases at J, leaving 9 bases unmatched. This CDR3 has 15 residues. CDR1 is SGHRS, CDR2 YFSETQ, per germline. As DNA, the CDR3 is TGCGCCAGCAGCACGACAGGGGCGCGCGGCACTGAAGCTTTCTTT. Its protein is CASSTTGARGTEAFF.

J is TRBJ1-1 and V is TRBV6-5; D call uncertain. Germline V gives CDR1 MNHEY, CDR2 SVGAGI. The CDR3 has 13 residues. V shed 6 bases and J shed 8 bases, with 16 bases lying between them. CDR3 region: CASSDPGPGEAFF. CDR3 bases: TGTGCCAGCAGCGATCCTGGACCGGGAGAAGCTTTCTTT.

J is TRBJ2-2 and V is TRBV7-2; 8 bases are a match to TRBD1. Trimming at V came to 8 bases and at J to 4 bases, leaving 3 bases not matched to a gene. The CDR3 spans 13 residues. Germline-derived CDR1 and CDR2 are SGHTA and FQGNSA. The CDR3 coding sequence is TGTGCCAGCGGTACAGGGGGCACCGGGGAGCTGTTTTTT. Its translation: CASGTGGTGELFF.

CDR3 residues: CASSLVSSYNSPLHF. The CDR3 DNA sequence: TGTGCCAGCAGCTTAGTGAGCTCCTATAATTCACCCCTCCACTTT. This chain uses TRBV7-2 with TRBJ1-6, with no clear D. This CDR3 comprises 15 residues. The germline gives CDR1 SGHTA, CDR2 FQGNSA. Trimming shortened V by 1 base and J by 0 bases, and 4 bases separated the two germline ends.

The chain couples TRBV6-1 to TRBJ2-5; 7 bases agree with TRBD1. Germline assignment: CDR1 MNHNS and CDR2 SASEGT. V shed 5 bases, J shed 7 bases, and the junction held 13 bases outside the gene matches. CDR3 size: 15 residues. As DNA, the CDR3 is TGTGCCAGCAGTCCGAGCCTCACAGGGGATGGGACCCAGTACTTC. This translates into CASSPSLTGDGTQYF.

As DNA, the CDR3 is TGCGCCAGCAGCGCCAGCCAGGGGGCTGTGAACACTGAAGCTTTCTTT. Translating gives CASSASQGAVNTEAFF. V gene TRBV5-1 combines with J gene TRBJ1-1, with TRBD1 matching 8 bases. The CDR3 is 16 residues long. J was trimmed by 0 bases and V by 4 bases; bases with no gene match: 8. Germline CDR1 is SGHRS and CDR2 is YFSETQ.

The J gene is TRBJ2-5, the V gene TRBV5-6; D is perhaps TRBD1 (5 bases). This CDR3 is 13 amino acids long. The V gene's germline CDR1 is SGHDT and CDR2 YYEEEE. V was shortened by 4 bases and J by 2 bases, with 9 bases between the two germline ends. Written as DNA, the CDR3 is TGTGCCAGCAGCGGGGCCTTACAAGAGACCCAGTACTTC. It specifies CASSGALQETQYF.